This T cell receptor (beta chain) was profiled in a study of somatic mutations in cytotoxic T cells in rheumatoid arthritis. On the study more broadly: Flow sorting of some V beta antibody-stained T cells reached nearly 100% purity, with V beta1+ cells also TCRB-sequenced.

Study-level points and caveats: TRBV07 appeared slightly underrepresented in the rheumatoid arthritis patients. That finding was not adjusted to account for multiple comparisons. Clonality of CD8+ T cells, which was compared between rheumatoid arthritis patients and age-matched healthy controls, did not differ significantly.

The CDR3 consists of 16 residues. Germline V gives CDR1 LGHNA, CDR2 YSLEER. The trim removed 0 bases at V and 4 bases at J, leaving 3 bases unmatched. The assay was immunoSEQ multiplex PCR, and TCRdb's table has in-frame clones only and misses some. Of roughly 19,000 clones in the sample, 85% to 90% were seen once. Comments on this clone: Its antigen is still unknown.

This TCR was recovered from a woman aged 45-65 years in good health. The chain carries TRBV4-3 and TRBJ2-1; TRBD1 agrees at 10 bases. Sequencing used CD8+ T cells sorted from blood. DNA of the CDR3: TGCGCCAGCAGCCAAGATTGGGACAGGGGATACAATGAGCAGTTCTTC. Protein: CASSQDWDRGYNEQFF.